Described below is a single T cell receptor beta chain sequence and its context. Its antigen is unidentified. This CDR3 comprises 16 residues. V lost 4 bases and J lost 8; bases outside the gene matches: 15. CDR1 is SGHRS and CDR2 is YFSETQ in the germline V gene. This specimen comes from a study of T cell responses to AZD1222 COVID-19 vaccine. Study results and limitations: The sample set comprised mostly white British donors with more females, and clonal diversity was possibly underestimated. Reports indicate that nearly half of spike-specific TCRs are directed at unmutated variant regions.

The protocol was immunoSEQ multiplex PCR, while the TCRdb copy is restricted to in-frame clones and leaves out a portion. Recorded for this sample: over 120,000 clones. Sequences were obtained from peripheral blood. The sequence was obtained from an adult in good health. J is TRBJ1-1 and V is TRBV5-1; 9 bases match TRBD1. CDR3 DNA sequence: TGCGCCAGCAGCACAAAAGACAGGGGGAATATTTTGGAAGCTTTCTTT. Residues: CASSTKDRGNILEAFF.